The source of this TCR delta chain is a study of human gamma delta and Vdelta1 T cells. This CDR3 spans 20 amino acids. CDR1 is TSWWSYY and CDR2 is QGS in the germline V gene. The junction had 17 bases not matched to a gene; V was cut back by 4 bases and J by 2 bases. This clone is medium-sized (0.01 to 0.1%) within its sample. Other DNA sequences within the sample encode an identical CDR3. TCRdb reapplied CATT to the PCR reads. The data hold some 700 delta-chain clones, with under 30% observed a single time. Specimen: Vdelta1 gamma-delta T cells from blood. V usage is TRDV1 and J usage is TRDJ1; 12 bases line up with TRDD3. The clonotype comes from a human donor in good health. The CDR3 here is CALGVGPVLAWGIRTDKLIF. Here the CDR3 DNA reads TGTGCTCTTGGGGTTGGCCCTGTCTTAGCCTGGGGGATACGTACCGATAAACTCATCTTT.